This T cell receptor (beta chain) originates from a study of blood T cells in healthy people across ages. Study conclusions and caveats: Shifts in expanded clonotypes may have been confounded by donor CMV status, which was unknown.

To note about this clonotype: Its cognate antigen is unknown.

The CDR3 contains 19 residues. The V and J ends lost 4 bases and 0 bases, in that order; junction bases with no gene match: 19. CDR1 and CDR2 from the germline V gene are DFQATT and SNEGSKA (reference sequence). The second PCR ran roughly 6 to 11 cycles with a sample-barcoded 5' primer and J-beta primers. Each single sample gave us at least 2.5 million CDR3-containing paired-end reads. A single record per CDR3 protein comes from TCRdb applying MiXCR to the 5' RACE reads. The sample records 1.5 million to 2 million distinct CDR3 sequences, 49% being singletons. The rearrangement joins TRBV20-1 to TRBJ2-5, with 8 positions matching TRBD2. The source material was blood. This receptor was taken from a woman in her thirties or forties in good health. The CDR3 DNA reads TGCAGTGCTAATGTCCCCGGGGGGGAACCACTAAGATACCAAGAGACCCAGTACTTC. The encoded protein is CSANVPGGEPLRYQETQYF.